This T cell receptor beta chain comes out of a study of T cell clonotyping in hematopoietic cell transplantation. General observations from the study: After transplant, recipient diversity fell while pathologically expanded clonotypes grew through day 180.

As for time point: recipient sample about 28 days before transplant, after cytoreduction. Clones were sequenced by immunoSEQ multiplex PCR, and TCRdb holds only the in-frame ones, with some missing. The sample lists about 19,000 clones, roughly 86% occurring once. Of note for this clone: What it recognizes is unknown.

This CDR3 comprises 15 residues. Deletions cut 4 bases from V and 8 bases from J, with 16 bases between. CDR1 SGHRS and CDR2 YFSETQ come from the germline V gene. This sequence originates from a man between 45 and 60 years old with acute myeloid leukemia. Some clones in this sample may be carry-over from other donors' samples. Sequencing used peripheral blood mononuclear cells, obtained before stem cell transplant. The chain uses TRBV5-1 and TRBJ1-6; TRBD1 might be the D (6 bases). CDR3 sequence (DNA): TGCGCCAGCAGCCCGAACCGGGCAGGGGATTCACCCCTCCACTTT. The encoded protein is CASSPNRAGDSPLHF.